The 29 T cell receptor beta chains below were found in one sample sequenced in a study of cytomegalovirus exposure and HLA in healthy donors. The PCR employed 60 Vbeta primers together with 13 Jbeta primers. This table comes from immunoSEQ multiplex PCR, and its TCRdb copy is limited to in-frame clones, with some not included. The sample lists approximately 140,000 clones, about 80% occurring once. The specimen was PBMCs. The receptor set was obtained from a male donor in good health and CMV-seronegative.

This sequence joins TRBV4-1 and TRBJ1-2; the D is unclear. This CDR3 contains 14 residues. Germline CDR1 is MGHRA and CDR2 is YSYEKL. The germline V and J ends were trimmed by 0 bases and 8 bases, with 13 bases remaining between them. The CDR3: CASSQEEGPGGYTF. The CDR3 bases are TGCGCCAGCAGCCAAGAAGAGGGCCCGGGGGGCTACACCTTC.

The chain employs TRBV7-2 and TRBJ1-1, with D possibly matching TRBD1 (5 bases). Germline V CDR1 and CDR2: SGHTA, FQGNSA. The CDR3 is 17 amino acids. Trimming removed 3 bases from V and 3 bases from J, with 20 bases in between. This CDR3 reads CASSFLLLDIIDTEAFF. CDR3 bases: TGTGCCAGCAGCTTCCTCCTCTTGGACATTATCGACACTGAAGCTTTCTTT. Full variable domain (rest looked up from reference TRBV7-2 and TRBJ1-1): GAGVSQSPSNKVTEKGKDVELRCDPISGHTALYWYRQSLGQGLEFLIYFQGNSAPDKSGLPSDRFSAERTGGSVSTLTIQRTQQEDSAVYLCASSFLLLDIIDTEAFFGQGTRLTVV.

The CDR3 loop is CASSRITGTGELFF. CDR3 nucleotide sequence: TGCGCCAGCAGCAGGATTACGGGCACCGGGGAGCTGTTTTTT. This chain links TRBV4-3 with TRBJ2-2; D remains unclear. Between the trimmed V and J ends, which lost 5 bases and 4 bases, there was a span of 11 bases. There are 14 residues in the CDR3. Germline V gene sequence: CDR1 LGHNA, CDR2 YSLEER.

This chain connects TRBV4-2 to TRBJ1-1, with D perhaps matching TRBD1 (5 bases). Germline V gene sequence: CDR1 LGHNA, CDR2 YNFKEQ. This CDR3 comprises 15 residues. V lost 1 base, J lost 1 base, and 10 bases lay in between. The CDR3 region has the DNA TGTGCCAGCAGCCAAGTGTTTCAGGGGAACACTGAAGCTTTCTTT. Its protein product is CASSQVFQGNTEAFF.

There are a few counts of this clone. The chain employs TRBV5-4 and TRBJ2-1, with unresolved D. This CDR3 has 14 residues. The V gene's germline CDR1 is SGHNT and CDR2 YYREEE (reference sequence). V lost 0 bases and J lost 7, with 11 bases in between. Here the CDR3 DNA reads TGTGCCAGCAGCTTGGCTACCAGGTTGAATGAGCAGTTCTTC. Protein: CASSLATRLNEQFF.

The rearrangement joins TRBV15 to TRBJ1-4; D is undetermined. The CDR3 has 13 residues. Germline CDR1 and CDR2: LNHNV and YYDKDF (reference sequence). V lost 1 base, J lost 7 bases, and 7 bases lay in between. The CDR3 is CATSRVRVEKLFF. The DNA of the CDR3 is TGTGCCACCAGCAGAGTTAGAGTTGAAAAACTGTTTTTT.

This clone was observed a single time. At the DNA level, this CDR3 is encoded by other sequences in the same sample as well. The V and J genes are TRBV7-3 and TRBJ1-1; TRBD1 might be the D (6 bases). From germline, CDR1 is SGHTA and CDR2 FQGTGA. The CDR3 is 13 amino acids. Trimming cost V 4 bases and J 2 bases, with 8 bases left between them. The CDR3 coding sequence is TGTGCCAGCAGCTCGACAGGAAACACTGAAGCTTTCTTT. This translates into CASSSTGNTEAFF.

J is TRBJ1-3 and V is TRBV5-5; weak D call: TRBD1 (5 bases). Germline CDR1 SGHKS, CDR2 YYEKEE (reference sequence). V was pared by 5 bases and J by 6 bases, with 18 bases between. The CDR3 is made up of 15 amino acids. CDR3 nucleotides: TGTGCCAGCAGTCGCTTTACAGGTTCCTCAAACACCATATATTTT. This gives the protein CASSRFTGSSNTIYF.

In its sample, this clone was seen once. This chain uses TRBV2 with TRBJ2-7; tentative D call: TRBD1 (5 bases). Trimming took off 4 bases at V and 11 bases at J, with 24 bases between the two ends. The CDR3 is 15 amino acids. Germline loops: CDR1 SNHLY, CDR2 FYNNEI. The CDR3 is CASSGLRAGQGSEYF. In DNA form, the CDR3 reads TGTGCCAGCAGTGGCCTCAGGGCAGGGCAAGGTTCGGAGTACTTC.

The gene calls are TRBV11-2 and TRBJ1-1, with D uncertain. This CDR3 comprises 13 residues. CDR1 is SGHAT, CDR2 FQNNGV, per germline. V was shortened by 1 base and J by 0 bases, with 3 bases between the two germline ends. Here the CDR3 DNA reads TGTGCCAGCAGCTTAGTCGTGAACACTGAAGCTTTCTTT. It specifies CASSLVVNTEAFF.

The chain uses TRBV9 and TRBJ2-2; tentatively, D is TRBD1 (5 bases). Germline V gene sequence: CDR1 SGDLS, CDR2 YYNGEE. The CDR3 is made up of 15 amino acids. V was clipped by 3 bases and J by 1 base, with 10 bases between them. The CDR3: CASSAATGNTGELFF. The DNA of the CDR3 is TGTGCCAGCAGCGCCGCTACAGGGAACACCGGGGAGCTGTTTTTT.

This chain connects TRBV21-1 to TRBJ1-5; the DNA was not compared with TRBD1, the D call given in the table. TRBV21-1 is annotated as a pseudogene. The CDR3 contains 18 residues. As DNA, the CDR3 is TGTGCCAGCAGCAAAGGGGGAAGACAGACAGATAGCAATCAGCCCCAGCATTTT. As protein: CASSKGGRQTDSNQPQHF.

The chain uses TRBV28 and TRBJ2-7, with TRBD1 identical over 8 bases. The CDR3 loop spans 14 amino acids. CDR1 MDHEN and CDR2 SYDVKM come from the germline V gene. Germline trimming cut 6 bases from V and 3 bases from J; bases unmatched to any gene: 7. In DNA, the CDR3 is TGTGCCAGCAGGTCCCGGGACAGGATCTACGAGCAGTACTTC. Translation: CASRSRDRIYEQYF.

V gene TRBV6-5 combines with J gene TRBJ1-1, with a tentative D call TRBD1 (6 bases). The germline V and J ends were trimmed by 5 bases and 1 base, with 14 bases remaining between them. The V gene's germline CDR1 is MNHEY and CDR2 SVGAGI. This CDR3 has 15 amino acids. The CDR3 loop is CASSRRLQGNTEAFF. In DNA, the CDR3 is TGTGCCAGCAGTAGGAGATTACAGGGGAACACTGAAGCTTTCTTT.

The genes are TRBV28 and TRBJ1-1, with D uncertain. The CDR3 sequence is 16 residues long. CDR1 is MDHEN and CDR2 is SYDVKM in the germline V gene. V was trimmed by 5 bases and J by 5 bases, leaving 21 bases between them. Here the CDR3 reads CASSPTTRRRETEAFF. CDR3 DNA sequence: TGTGCCAGCAGTCCAACGACACGTCGTAGAGAGACTGAAGCTTTCTTT.

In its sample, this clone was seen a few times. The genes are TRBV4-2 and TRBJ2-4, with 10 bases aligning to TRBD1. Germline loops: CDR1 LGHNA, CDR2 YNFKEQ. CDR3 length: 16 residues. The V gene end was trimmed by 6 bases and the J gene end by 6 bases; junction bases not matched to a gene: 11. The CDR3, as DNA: TGTGCCAGCAGTTCCCGGGACAGGGGTCCTCTAAACATTCAGTACTTC. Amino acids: CASSSRDRGPLNIQYF.

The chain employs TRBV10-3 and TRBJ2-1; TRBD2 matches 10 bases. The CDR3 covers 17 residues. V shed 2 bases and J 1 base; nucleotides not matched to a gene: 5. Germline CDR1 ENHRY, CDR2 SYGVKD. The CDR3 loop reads CAISEPLAGDSYNEQFF. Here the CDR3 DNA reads TGTGCCATCAGTGAGCCCCTAGCGGGGGATTCCTACAATGAGCAGTTCTTC.

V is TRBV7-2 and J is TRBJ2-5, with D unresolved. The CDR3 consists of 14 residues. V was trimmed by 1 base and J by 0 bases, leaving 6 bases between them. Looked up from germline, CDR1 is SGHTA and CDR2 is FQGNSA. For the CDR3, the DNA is TGTGCCAGCAGCTTAGGTACTAACCAAGAGACCCAGTACTTC. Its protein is CASSLGTNQETQYF.

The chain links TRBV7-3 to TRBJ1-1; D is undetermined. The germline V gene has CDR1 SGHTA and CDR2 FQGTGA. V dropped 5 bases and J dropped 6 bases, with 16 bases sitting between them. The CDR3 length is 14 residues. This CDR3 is CASSPTAPGAEAFF. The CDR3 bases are TGTGCCAGCAGCCCCACAGCGCCCGGGGCTGAAGCTTTCTTT.

The CDR3, as DNA: TGTGCCAGCAGCGCGGCCGGAAACAGGGGAACTTATGGCTACACCTTC. It yields the protein CASSAAGNRGTYGYTF. The chain joins TRBV5-5 to TRBJ1-2; 7 nucleotides line up with TRBD1. The CDR3 has 16 residues. The germline gives CDR1 SGHKS, CDR2 YYEKEE (reference sequence). The junction had 14 bases not matched to a gene; V was cut back by 4 bases and J by 5 bases.

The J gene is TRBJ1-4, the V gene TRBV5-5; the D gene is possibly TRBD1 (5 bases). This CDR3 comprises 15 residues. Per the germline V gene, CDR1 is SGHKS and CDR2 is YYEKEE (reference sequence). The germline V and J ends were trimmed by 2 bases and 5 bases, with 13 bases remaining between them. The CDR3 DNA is TGTGCCAGCAGCTTCGGTCGGGGGATCAATGAAAAACTGTTTTTT. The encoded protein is CASSFGRGINEKLFF.

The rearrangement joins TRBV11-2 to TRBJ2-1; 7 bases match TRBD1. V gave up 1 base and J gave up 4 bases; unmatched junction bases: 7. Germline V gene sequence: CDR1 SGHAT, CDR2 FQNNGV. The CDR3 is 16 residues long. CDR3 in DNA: TGTGCCAGCAGCTTAGTAGTGGGGACAGCATACAATGAGCAGTTCTTC. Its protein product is CASSLVVGTAYNEQFF.

This CDR3 reads CASSSTGGSMGTNEKLFF. The CDR3 DNA reads as TGTGCCAGCAGCTCTACGGGGGGGTCAATGGGAACTAATGAAAAACTGTTTTTT. The J gene is TRBJ1-4, the V gene TRBV7-6; D might be TRBD1 (5 bases). Trimming left V 4 bases short and J 1 base short, with 19 bases between. The CDR3 has 18 amino acids. Germline CDR1 SGHVS, CDR2 FNYEAQ.

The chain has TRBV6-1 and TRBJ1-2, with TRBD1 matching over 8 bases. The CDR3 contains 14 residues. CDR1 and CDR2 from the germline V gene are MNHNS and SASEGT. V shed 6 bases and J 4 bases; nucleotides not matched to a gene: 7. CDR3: CASRSGGAVYGYTF. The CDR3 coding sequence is TGTGCCAGCAGGTCAGGGGGCGCGGTCTATGGCTACACCTTC.

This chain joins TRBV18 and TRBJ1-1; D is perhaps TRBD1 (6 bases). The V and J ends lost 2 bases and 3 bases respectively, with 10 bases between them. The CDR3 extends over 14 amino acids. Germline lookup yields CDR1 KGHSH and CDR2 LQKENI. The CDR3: CASSPDRTYTEAFF. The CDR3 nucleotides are TGTGCCAGCTCACCAGACAGGACCTACACTGAAGCTTTCTTT. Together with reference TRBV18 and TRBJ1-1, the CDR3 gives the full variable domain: NAGVMQNPRHLVRRRGQEARLRCSPMKGHSHVYWYRQLPEEGLKFMVYLQKENIIDESGMPKERFSAEFPKEGPSILRIQQVVRGDSAAYFCASSPDRTYTEAFFGQGTRLTVV.

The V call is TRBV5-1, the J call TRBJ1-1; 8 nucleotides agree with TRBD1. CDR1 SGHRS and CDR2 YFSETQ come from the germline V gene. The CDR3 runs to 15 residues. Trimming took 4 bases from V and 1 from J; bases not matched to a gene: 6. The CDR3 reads CASSSQGAENTEAFF. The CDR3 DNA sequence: TGCGCCAGCAGCAGCCAGGGGGCGGAGAACACTGAAGCTTTCTTT.

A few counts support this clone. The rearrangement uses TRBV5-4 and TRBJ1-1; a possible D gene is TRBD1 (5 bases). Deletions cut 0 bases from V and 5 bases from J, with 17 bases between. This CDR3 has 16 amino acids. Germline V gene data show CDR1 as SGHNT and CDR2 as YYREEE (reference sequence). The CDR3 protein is CASSLGARGGGTEAFF. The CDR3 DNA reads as TGTGCCAGCAGCTTGGGGGCCCGGGGGGGTGGAACTGAAGCTTTCTTT.

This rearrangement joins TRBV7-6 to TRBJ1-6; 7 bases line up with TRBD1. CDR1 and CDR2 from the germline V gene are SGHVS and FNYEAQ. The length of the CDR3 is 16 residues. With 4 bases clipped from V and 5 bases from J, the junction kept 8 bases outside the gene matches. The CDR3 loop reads CASSSRQGADNSPLHF. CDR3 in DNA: TGTGCCAGCAGCTCCCGACAGGGAGCAGATAATTCACCCCTCCACTTT.

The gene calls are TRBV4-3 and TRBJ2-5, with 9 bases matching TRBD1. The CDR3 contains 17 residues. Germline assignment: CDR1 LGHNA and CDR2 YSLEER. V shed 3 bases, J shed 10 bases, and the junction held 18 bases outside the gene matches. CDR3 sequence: CASSQWFGTGRVRDQYF. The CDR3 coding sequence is TGCGCCAGCAGCCAGTGGTTTGGGACAGGGCGGGTGCGTGACCAGTACTTC.